The 2 T cell receptor beta chains reported below all come from one sample, sequenced in a study of shared clonotypes between healthy human individuals. Sequenced by immunoSEQ multiplex PCR; TCRdb stores in-frame clones only, minus some. Of roughly 2 million clones in the sample, approximately 94% are singletons; the top ten hold around 0.13%. The sequencing sample was made of naive CD4+ T cells sorted from blood. Subset specified: CD45RA+ positively selected. These receptors originate from a man in his late teens or twenties in good health.

The rearrangement joins TRBV30 to TRBJ1-2; maybe TRBD1 (5 bases). This CDR3 region has 17 residues. The V and J ends lost 5 bases and 4 bases respectively, with 26 bases between them. Germline loops: CDR1 GTSNPN, CDR2 SVGIG (reference sequence). This CDR3 is CAWSKGLTWRGGYGYTF. The CDR3 region has the DNA TGTGCCTGGTCGAAGGGCCTCACTTGGAGGGGAGGCTATGGCTACACCTTC.

This rearrangement joins TRBV6-1 to TRBJ2-1; weak D call: TRBD2 (6 bases). Trimming shortened V by 4 bases and J by 3 bases, and 19 bases separated the two germline ends. The germline CDR1 and CDR2 sequences are MNHNS and SASEGT. This CDR3 spans 17 amino acids. In DNA form, the CDR3 reads TGTGCCAGCAGTGGGACGACTGGCGGGAAGGTCTACAATGAGCAGTTCTTC. Translation gives CASSGTTGGKVYNEQFF.